A single count supports the clone carrying this T cell receptor (beta chain). Its antigen is still unknown. These data belong to a study of blood T cells in healthy people across ages. Study-level findings and limits: TCR beta diversity, measured per million T cells, fell in a roughly linear way with age. Changes in expanded clonotypes were possibly confounded, as the CMV status of donors was unknown.

A second about 7 to 12 cycle PCR used barcoded and J-beta primers. Each cDNA molecule received a tag from a template-switch adaptor that had 12 random nucleotides. TCRdb called the 5' RACE reads again in MiXCR, with one record for every CDR3 protein. The sample holds hundreds of thousands of distinct CDR3 sequences; roughly 48% are singletons and the top ten take 20% to 25%. Germline lookup yields CDR1 DFQATT and CDR2 SNEGSKA (reference sequence). The V gene lost 6 bases and the J gene lost 13 bases, with 22 bases spanning the gap. The CDR3 loop spans 14 amino acids. V and J are TRBV20-1 and TRBJ1-6, with TRBD1 as a possible D gene (5 bases). The TCR was taken from a man older than 75 in good health. The sequenced sample consisted of blood. CDR3 in amino acids: CSAEPPGLPPPLHF. The CDR3 DNA follows: TGCAGTGCGGAGCCTCCGGGACTCCCGCCGCCCCTCCACTTT.